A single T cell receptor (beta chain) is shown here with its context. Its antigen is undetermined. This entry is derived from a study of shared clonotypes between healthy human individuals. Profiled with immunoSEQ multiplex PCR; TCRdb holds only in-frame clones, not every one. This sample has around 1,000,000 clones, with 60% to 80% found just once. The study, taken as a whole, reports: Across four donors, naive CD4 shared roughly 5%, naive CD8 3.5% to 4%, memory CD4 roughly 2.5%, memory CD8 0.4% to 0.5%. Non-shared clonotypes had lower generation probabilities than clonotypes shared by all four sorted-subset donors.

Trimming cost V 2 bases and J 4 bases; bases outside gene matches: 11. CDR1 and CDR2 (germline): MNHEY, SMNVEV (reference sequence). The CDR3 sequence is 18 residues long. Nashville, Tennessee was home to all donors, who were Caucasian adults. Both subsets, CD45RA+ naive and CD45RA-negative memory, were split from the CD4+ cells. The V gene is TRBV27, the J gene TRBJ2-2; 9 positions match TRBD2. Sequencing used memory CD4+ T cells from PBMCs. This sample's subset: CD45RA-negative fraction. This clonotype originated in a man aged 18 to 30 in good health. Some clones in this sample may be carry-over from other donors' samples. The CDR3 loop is CASSLLRGTSGFTGELFF. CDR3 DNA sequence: TGTGCCAGCAGTTTACTTCGCGGAACTAGCGGGTTCACCGGGGAGCTGTTTTTT.